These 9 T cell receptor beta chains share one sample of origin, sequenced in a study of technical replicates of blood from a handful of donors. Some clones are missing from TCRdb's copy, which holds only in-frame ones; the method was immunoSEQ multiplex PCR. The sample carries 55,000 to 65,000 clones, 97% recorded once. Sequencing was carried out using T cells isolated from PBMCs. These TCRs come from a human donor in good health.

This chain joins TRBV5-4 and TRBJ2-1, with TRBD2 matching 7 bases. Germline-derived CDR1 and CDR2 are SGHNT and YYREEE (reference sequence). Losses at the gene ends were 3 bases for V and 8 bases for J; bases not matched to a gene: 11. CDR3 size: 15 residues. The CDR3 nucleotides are TGTGCCAGCAGCTGGGACGCGACTAGCTTCTATGAGCAGTTCTTC. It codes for CASSWDATSFYEQFF.

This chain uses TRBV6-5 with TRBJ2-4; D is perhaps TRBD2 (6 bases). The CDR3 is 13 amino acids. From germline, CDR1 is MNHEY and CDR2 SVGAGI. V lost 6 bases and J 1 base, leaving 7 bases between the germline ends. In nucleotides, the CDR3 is TGTGCCAGCAGAGGAGGGGCCAAAAACATTCAGTACTTC. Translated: CASRGGAKNIQYF.

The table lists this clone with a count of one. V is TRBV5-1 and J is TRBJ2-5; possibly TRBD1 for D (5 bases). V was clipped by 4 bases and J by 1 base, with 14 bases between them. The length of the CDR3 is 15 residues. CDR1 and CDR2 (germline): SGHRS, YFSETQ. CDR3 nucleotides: TGCGCCAGCAGCACTACTTACAGGACCCAAGAGACCCAGTACTTC. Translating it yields CASSTTYRTQETQYF.

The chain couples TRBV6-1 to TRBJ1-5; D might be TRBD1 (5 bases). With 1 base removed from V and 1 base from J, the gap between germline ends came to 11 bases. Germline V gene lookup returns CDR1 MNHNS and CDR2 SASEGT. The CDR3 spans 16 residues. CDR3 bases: TGTGCCAGCAGTGAAGTTGGAGGGGCCAGCAATCAGCCCCAGCATTTT. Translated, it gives CASSEVGGASNQPQHF.

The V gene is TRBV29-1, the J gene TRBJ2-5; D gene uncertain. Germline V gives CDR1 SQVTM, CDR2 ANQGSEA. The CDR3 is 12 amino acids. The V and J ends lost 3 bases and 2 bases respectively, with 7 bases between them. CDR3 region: CSVDNWQETQYF. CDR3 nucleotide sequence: TGCAGCGTTGATAACTGGCAAGAGACCCAGTACTTC.

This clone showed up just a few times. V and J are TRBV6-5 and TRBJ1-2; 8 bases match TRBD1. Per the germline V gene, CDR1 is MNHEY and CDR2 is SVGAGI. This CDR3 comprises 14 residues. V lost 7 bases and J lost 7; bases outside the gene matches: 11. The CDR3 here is CASTTTGTGGGYTF. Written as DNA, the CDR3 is TGTGCCAGCACCACGACCGGGACAGGAGGTGGCTACACCTTC.

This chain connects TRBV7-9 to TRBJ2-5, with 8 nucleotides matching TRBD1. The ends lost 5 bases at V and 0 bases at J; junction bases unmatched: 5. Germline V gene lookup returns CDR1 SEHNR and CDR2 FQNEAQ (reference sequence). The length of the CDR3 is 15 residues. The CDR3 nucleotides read TGTGCCAGCAGCCCACGGGGACAGGACCAAGAGACCCAGTACTTC. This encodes CASSPRGQDQETQYF.

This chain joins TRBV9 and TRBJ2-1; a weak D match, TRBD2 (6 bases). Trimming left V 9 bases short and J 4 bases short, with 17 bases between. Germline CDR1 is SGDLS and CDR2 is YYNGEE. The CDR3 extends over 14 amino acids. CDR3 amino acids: CAIPPSEPYNEQFF. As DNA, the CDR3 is TGTGCCATCCCCCCTAGCGAGCCGTACAATGAGCAGTTCTTC.

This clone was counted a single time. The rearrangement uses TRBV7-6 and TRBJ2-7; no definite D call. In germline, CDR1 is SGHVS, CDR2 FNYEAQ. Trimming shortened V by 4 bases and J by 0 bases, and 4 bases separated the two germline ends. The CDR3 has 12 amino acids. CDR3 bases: TGTGCCAGCAGCTCCCTCTCCTACGAGCAGTACTTC. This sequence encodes CASSSLSYEQYF.